Within the sample, the clone carrying this T cell receptor (beta chain) is medium-sized (0.01 to 0.1%). Its antigen is not identified. This specimen belongs to a study of spatial heterogeneity in lung cancer. Regarding the study as a whole: The number of expanded tumor alpha and beta chains correlated with mutation number. Ubiquitous and regional expanded TCR counts mirrored ubiquitous and regional nonsynonymous mutation counts, respectively.

On each TCR cDNA molecule, a unique molecular identifier was present. TCRdb analysed the 5' RACE reads with MiXCR anew, one entry per CDR3 protein. The sample includes about 18,000 distinct CDR3 sequences, 5.5% to 6.5% seen only once; the top ten take about 3.5%. Germline assignment: CDR1 MDHEN and CDR2 SYDVKM. V dropped 6 bases and J dropped 2; count of bases not matched to a gene: 6. CDR3 length: 15 amino acids. The time point is: sample taken at primary tumor resection. Tumor, nontumor lung or frozen PBMC supplied whole RNA, sequenced without sorting. Sequenced here: lung tumor tissue, sampled at surgery. This rearrangement joins TRBV28 to TRBJ2-7, with TRBD2 matching 11 bases. The TCR comes from a female donor with early-stage non-small cell lung cancer. Written as DNA, the CDR3 is TGTGCCAGCAGCTCCGGGACTAGCGGCCCCTACGAGCAGTACTTC. Protein sequence: CASSSGTSGPYEQYF. The full variable domain, its missing parts supplied by reference TRBV28 and TRBJ2-7, is DVKVTQSSRYLVKRTGEKVFLECVQDMDHENMFWYRQDPGLGLRLIYFSYDVKMKEKGDIPEGYSVSREKKERFSLILESASTNQTSMYLCASSSGTSGPYEQYFGPGTRLTVT.